These 29 T cell receptor beta chains were all obtained from the same sample, sequenced in a study of regulatory T cells in long-lasting Graves disease. According to the study, TCR beta libraries were built with iRepertoire HTBI primers and CDR3-region Arm-PCR. From the multiplex PCR reads, TCRdb called clonotypes with MiXCR, one entry per CDR3 protein. The sample records 550,000 or so distinct CDR3 sequences, around 12% being singletons. The time point: newly diagnosed GD, antithyroid drugs for less than 3 months. Following extraction of RNA from PBMCs, that RNA was used to make the TCR library. Separately, the same data were catalogued under a study of T cells in Graves' hyperthyroidism and ophthalmopathy.

The sequencing used peripheral blood mononuclear cells (PBMCs), collected at new diagnosis, from a patient treated with antithyroid drugs. The receptor set was obtained from a woman aged 25 to 39 with Graves disease.

Only a few counts were recorded for this clonotype. The J gene is TRBJ2-1, the V gene TRBV5-4, with D perhaps matching TRBD1 (6 bases). Trimming stripped 3 bases from V and 4 bases from J, with 23 bases between. The CDR3 is 18 amino acids. Looked up from germline, CDR1 is SGHNT and CDR2 is YYREEE (reference sequence). DNA for the CDR3: TGTGCCAGCAGCTCGGTGGTCTTCCCGGGACAAGTTTACAATGAGCAGTTCTTC. This sequence encodes CASSSVVFPGQVYNEQFF. Filled out from reference TRBV5-4 and TRBJ2-1, the complete variable domain reads ETGVTQSPTHLIKTRGQQVTLRCSSQSGHNTVSWYQQALGQGPQFIFQYYREEENGRGNFPPRFSGLQFPNYSSELNVNALELDDSALYLCASSSVVFPGQVYNEQFFGPGTRLTVL.

Many counts were recorded for this clonotype. The chain employs TRBV5-1 and TRBJ2-7, with D possibly TRBD2 on 5 matching bases. CDR3 length equals 13 residues. With 3 bases removed from V and 7 bases from J, the gap between germline ends came to 14 bases. Germline CDR1 is SGHRS and CDR2 is YFSETQ. The CDR3, as DNA: TGCGCCAGCAGCTCCGCGACCGGGGAGGAGCAGTACTTC. It is translated as CASSSATGEEQYF.

In its sample, this clonotype was seen many times. The rearrangement links TRBV30 to TRBJ1-1; D remains unclear. Looked up from germline, CDR1 is GTSNPN and CDR2 is SVGIG (reference sequence). CDR3 length: 13 residues. V lost 0 bases and J lost 4, with 9 bases in between. The DNA of the CDR3 is TGTGCCTGGAGTGTTTCCCTGAGCACTGAAGCTTTCTTT. Amino acids: CAWSVSLSTEAFF.

In this sample, this clonotype turned up many times. The V call is TRBV18, the J call TRBJ2-5, with D possibly matching TRBD2 (5 bases). V dropped 3 bases and J dropped 5 bases, with 28 bases sitting between them. Germline CDR1 reads KGHSH; CDR2 reads LQKENI. This CDR3 is 19 amino acids long. CDR3 sequence: CASSPRNNRGRLYRETQYF. For the CDR3, the DNA is TGTGCCAGCTCACCTCGAAACAATCGGGGTCGACTATACCGTGAGACCCAGTACTTC.

This clonotype has a handful of counts. The V gene is TRBV15, the J gene TRBJ1-1; D call uncertain. The CDR3 is made up of 11 amino acids. V was clipped by 1 base and J by 11 bases, with 8 bases between them. Germline V gene sequence: CDR1 LNHNV, CDR2 YYDKDF (reference sequence). The DNA for the CDR3 is TGTGCCACCAGCAGAGGATATGGCGCTTTCTTT. Translation: CATSRGYGAFF.

This clonotype was seen ten or more times. One end of the junction fails to match germline, which may point to a read error. The chain carries TRBV5-6 and TRBJ2-7; 8 nucleotides match TRBD1. The CDR3 spans 12 residues. Germline V gene sequence: CDR1 SGHDT, CDR2 YYEEEE. CDR3 DNA: TGTGCCAGCAACCGACTGGGACAGGAAGATCACTTC. Translated, it gives CASNRLGQEDHF. Based on the CDR3 plus reference TRBV5-6 and TRBJ2-7, the full variable domain is DAGVTQSPTHLIKTRGQQVTLRCSPKSGHDTVSWYQQALGQGPQFIFQYYEEEERQRGNFPDRFSGHQFPNYSSELNVNALLLGDSALYLCASNRLGQEDHFGPGTRLTVT.

The V call is TRBV12-3 or TRBV12-4, the J call TRBJ2-7; D might be TRBD1 or TRBD2, each matching 6 bases. The CDR3 contains 16 residues. V lost 4 bases and J lost 5, with 21 bases in between. The CDR3 nucleotides are TGTGCCAGCAGTTGGAGGGCCACAGGGCTTGGGAACGAGCAGTACTTC. Translating gives CASSWRATGLGNEQYF.

The genes are TRBV7-2 and TRBJ1-5, with D perhaps TRBD1 (5 bases). CDR3 length: 16 amino acids. Trimming took off 4 bases at V and 6 bases at J, with 19 bases between the two ends. Germline CDR1 SGHTA, CDR2 FQGNSA. Written as DNA, the CDR3 is TGTGCCAGCAGCTCAGAAACAGGTATTCGCAGTCAGCCCCAGCATTTT. It is translated as CASSSETGIRSQPQHF.

This clonotype was recorded many times. The chain combines TRBV27 with TRBJ2-1, with 9 bases that match TRBD2. The CDR3 covers 17 residues. The V and J ends lost 6 bases and 4 bases, in that order; junction bases with no gene match: 13. Germline CDR1 MNHEY, CDR2 SMNVEV (reference sequence). The CDR3 nucleotides are TGTGCCAGCAGCTACAGATTAGCGGGAGTCGGGTACAATGAGCAGTTCTTC. Amino acid sequence: CASSYRLAGVGYNEQFF.

This clonotype showed up just a few times. This sequence joins TRBV6-1 and TRBJ1-2; 11 bases are shared with TRBD1. From germline, CDR1 is MNHNS and CDR2 SASEGT. V was pared by 6 bases and J by 6 bases, with 6 bases of the junction left unmatched. This CDR3 has 14 amino acids. The CDR3 spells CASRRTGGADGYTF. CDR3 coding DNA: TGTGCCAGCAGGAGGACAGGGGGCGCGGATGGCTACACCTTC.

This clonotype was counted ten times or more. The rearrangement joins TRBV29-1 to TRBJ2-3, with TRBD1 identical over 8 bases. The CDR3 totals 16 residues. After removal of 6 bases from V and 2 bases from J, the junction contained 13 bases not matched to a gene. The V gene's germline CDR1 is SQVTM and CDR2 ANQGSEA. The CDR3 nucleotides are TGCAGCGTCGATAGAGACAGGGGTACTTTCACAGATACGCAGTATTTT. Amino acid sequence: CSVDRDRGTFTDTQYF.

This clonotype has just a few counts. This chain connects TRBV20-1 to TRBJ2-3; 9 bases match TRBD2. J was trimmed by 6 bases and V by 2 bases; bases with no gene match: 9. CDR3 length: 15 residues. From germline, CDR1 is DFQATT and CDR2 SNEGSKA (reference sequence). The DNA of the CDR3 is TGCAGTGCTAGACAACTAGCGGGTGCGGGGGATACGCAGTATTTT. It codes for CSARQLAGAGDTQYF.

This clonotype was detected ten times or more. The chain is built from TRBV2 and TRBJ2-3, with D unresolved. The CDR3 loop spans 14 amino acids. Germline V lookup: CDR1 SNHLY, CDR2 FYNNEI. V lost 5 bases and J 7 bases, leaving 16 bases between the germline ends. DNA for the CDR3: TGTGCCAGCAGTCCCCGGGTAGGAGCCAATACGCAGTATTTT. This sequence encodes CASSPRVGANTQYF.

This sequence joins TRBV19 and TRBJ1-5, with 7 bases lining up with TRBD1. The CDR3 runs to 16 residues. The germline V gene encodes CDR1 LNHDA and CDR2 SQIVND (reference sequence). The J segment lost 4 bases and the V segment lost 2 bases, leaving 8 bases of the junction unmatched. The CDR3, as DNA: TGTGCCAGTAGTATATCCCCTGGCAGGGGGAATCAGCCCCAGCATTTT. Amino acid sequence: CASSISPGRGNQPQHF.

CDR3 nucleotide sequence: TGTGCCAGCTCACCGAAGCCCCCTAATGAGCAGTTCTTC. It translates to CASSPKPPNEQFF. The V call is TRBV18, the J call TRBJ2-1; D remains unclear. Trimming took off 3 bases at V and 7 bases at J, with 10 bases between the two ends. The germline gives CDR1 KGHSH, CDR2 LQKENI. This CDR3 spans 13 amino acids.

J is TRBJ2-3 and V is TRBV20-1; TRBD2 matches 7 bases. The V and J ends lost 2 bases and 3 bases, in that order; junction bases with no gene match: 8. This CDR3 is built from 15 residues. Looked up from germline, CDR1 is DFQATT and CDR2 is SNEGSKA (reference sequence). CDR3 amino acids: CSARSRGSPTDTQYF. CDR3 bases: TGCAGTGCTAGATCCCGCGGGAGTCCGACAGATACGCAGTATTTT.

The chain combines TRBV11-3 with TRBJ2-7, with 10 bases lining up with TRBD2. Germline V gene lookup returns CDR1 SGHNT and CDR2 YENEEA. The ends lost 0 bases at V and 5 bases at J; junction bases unmatched: 10. This CDR3 has 17 amino acids. CDR3 protein: CASSLDGLAGVAHEQYF. Here the CDR3 DNA reads TGTGCCAGCAGCTTAGACGGTCTAGCGGGAGTTGCCCACGAGCAGTACTTC.

This clonotype was found many times. The chain couples TRBV28 to TRBJ2-6; 10 positions agree with TRBD1. Losses at the gene ends were 3 bases for V and 2 bases for J; bases not matched to a gene: 7. Germline V lookup: CDR1 MDHEN, CDR2 SYDVKM. The CDR3 covers 18 residues. This CDR3 reads CASSFYPGTGAGANVLTF. The CDR3 DNA sequence: TGTGCCAGCAGTTTCTATCCCGGGACAGGGGCTGGGGCCAACGTCCTGACTTTC.

This clonotype was seen ten or more times. The V gene is TRBV28, the J gene TRBJ2-3; D may match TRBD1 or TRBD2 (5 bases each). Germline assignment: CDR1 MDHEN and CDR2 SYDVKM. The CDR3 length is 16 residues. The V end was cut by 2 bases, the J end by 5 bases, with 17 bases between. CDR3 amino acids: CASSLIPGARGDTQYF. The CDR3 DNA reads as TGTGCCAGCAGTTTAATCCCCGGGGCCCGAGGAGATACGCAGTATTTT.

There are many counts of this clonotype. This CDR3 is CASSLIQGLHTDTQYF. The CDR3 DNA reads as TGTGCCAGCAGTTTAATTCAGGGCCTCCATACAGATACGCAGTATTTT. V is TRBV12-3 or TRBV12-4 and J is TRBJ2-3, with TRBD1 as a possible D gene (5 bases). V was shortened by 2 bases and J by 3 bases, with 15 bases between the two germline ends. There are 16 residues in the CDR3.

The chain couples TRBV29-1 to TRBJ2-1, with D hard to call. Germline V gives CDR1 SQVTM, CDR2 ANQGSEA. Trimming removed 3 bases at V and 0 bases at J, with 9 bases between. The CDR3 runs 14 residues. CDR3 sequence (DNA): TGCAGCGTTGAGCACGGTTCCTCCTACAATGAGCAGTTCTTC. Amino acid sequence: CSVEHGSSYNEQFF.

This clonotype has at least ten counts. This chain joins TRBV29-1 and TRBJ1-2, with TRBD1 matching over 8 bases. Trimming took 3 bases from V and 4 from J; bases not matched to a gene: 7. CDR1 SQVTM and CDR2 ANQGSEA come from the germline V gene. The CDR3 runs 14 residues. CDR3 DNA sequence: TGCAGCGTTGAGTTCGCCAGGGGGCTCTATGGCTACACCTTC. The encoded protein is CSVEFARGLYGYTF.

This clonotype was counted many times. This chain links TRBV6-1 with TRBJ2-7; the D is unclear. The CDR3 runs 14 residues. The germline V gene encodes CDR1 MNHNS and CDR2 SASEGT. V lost 4 bases and J lost 3, with 13 bases in between. In nucleotides, the CDR3 is TGTGCCAGCAGTGGGTCGGTAGGGATCTACGAGCAGTACTTC. The encoded protein is CASSGSVGIYEQYF.

This clonotype was recorded at least ten times. The chain has TRBV12-3 or TRBV12-4 and TRBJ2-3; D gene uncertain. This CDR3 region has 15 residues. Trimming shortened V by 3 bases and J by 6 bases, and 16 bases separated the two germline ends. For the CDR3, the DNA is TGTGCCAGCAGTTTTCAGCTCCGCGTGGAGGATACGCAGTATTTT. It specifies CASSFQLRVEDTQYF.

For this clonotype: This may be a read error, as it is one base from a much larger clone. The gene calls are TRBV6-2 or TRBV6-3 and TRBJ2-1, with TRBD2 matching over 8 bases. CDR3 size: 15 residues. In germline, CDR1 is MNHEY, CDR2 SVGEGT. CDR3 loop: CTSSLGGLVGNEQFF. The CDR3 DNA sequence: TGTACCAGCTCCCTAGGGGGACTAGTAGGAAATGAGCAGTTCTTC.

In this sample, this clonotype turned up a few times. The rearrangement uses TRBV3-1 and TRBJ2-1; 9 bases are shared with TRBD2. The CDR3 totals 13 residues. Germline values: CDR1 LGHDT, CDR2 YNNKEL (reference sequence). V dropped 7 bases and J dropped 5; count of bases not matched to a gene: 3. CDR3 loop: CASKLAGDNEQFF. DNA for the CDR3: TGTGCCAGCAAACTAGCGGGTGACAATGAGCAGTTCTTC.

This clonotype came up many times. The chain employs TRBV6-1 and TRBJ1-2, with D perhaps matching TRBD1 (6 bases). V lost 3 bases and J 8 bases, leaving 19 bases between the germline ends. Germline V CDR1 and CDR2: MNHNS, SASEGT. The CDR3 is 15 amino acids. CDR3 residues: CASSDAPRGARGYTF. The CDR3 region has the DNA TGTGCCAGCAGTGATGCGCCTCGGGGGGCGCGGGGCTACACCTTC.

This chain uses TRBV29-1 with TRBJ1-2; the D gene is possibly TRBD1 (5 bases). Germline-derived CDR1 and CDR2 are SQVTM and ANQGSEA. V lost 5 bases to trimming and J lost 5 bases, with 12 bases between them. The CDR3 covers 12 residues. CDR3 sequence (DNA): TGCAGCGTTCCGGGACGGTCATATGGCTACACCTTC. Its translation is CSVPGRSYGYTF.

This clonotype was found many times. This chain connects TRBV20-1 to TRBJ2-1; no definite D call. V was trimmed by 0 bases and J by 4 bases, leaving 4 bases between them. Germline CDR1 and CDR2: DFQATT and SNEGSKA (reference sequence). The CDR3 length is 12 residues. CDR3 DNA: TGCAGTGCTAGAGATCCGTACAATGAGCAGTTCTTC. It is translated as CSARDPYNEQFF.